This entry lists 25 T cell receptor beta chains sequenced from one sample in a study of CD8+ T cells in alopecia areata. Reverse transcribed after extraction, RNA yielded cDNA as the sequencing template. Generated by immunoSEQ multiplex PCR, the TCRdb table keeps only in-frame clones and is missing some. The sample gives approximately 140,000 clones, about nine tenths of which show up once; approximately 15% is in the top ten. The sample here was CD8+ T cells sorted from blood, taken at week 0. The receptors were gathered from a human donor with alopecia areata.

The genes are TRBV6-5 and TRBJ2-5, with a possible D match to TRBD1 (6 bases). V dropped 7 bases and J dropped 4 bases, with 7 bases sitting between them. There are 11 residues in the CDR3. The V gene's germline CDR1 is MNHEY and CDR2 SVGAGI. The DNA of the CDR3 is TGTGCCAGCATAGGGGGAGAGACCCAGTACTTC. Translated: CASIGGETQYF.

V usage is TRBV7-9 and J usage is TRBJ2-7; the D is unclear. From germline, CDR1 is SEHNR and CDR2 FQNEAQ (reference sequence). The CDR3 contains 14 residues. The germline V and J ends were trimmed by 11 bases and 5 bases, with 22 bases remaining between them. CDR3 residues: CAVVVGSKENEQYF. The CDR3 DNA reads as TGTGCCGTGGTAGTAGGGTCGAAGGAGAACGAGCAGTACTTC.

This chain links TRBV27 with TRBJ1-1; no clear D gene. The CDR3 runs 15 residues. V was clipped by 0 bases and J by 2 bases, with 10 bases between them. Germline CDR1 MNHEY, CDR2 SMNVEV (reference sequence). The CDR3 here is CASSLSVGSNTEAFF. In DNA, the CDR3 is TGTGCCAGCAGTTTATCGGTTGGCAGTAACACTGAAGCTTTCTTT.

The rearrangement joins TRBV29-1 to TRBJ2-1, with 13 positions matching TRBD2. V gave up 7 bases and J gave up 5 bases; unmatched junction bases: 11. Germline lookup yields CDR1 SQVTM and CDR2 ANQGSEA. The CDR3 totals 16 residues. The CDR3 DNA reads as TGCAGCGGCGGGACTAGCGGGACAAAGGCCGACAATGAGCAGTTCTTC. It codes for CSGGTSGTKADNEQFF.

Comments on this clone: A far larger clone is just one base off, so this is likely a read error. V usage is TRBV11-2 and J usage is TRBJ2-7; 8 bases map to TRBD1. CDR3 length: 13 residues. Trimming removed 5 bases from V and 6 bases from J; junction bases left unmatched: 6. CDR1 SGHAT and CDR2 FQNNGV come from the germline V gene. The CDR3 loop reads CASSRGQGFEQYF. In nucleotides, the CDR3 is TGTGCCAGCAGCAGAGGACAGGGATTCGAGCAGTACTTC. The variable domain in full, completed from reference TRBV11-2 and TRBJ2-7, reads EAGVAQSPRYKIIEKRQSVAFWCNPISGHATLYWYQQILGQGPKLLIQFQNNGVVDDSQLPKDRFSAERLKGVDSTLKIQPAKLEDSAVYLCASSRGQGFEQYFGPGTRLTVT.

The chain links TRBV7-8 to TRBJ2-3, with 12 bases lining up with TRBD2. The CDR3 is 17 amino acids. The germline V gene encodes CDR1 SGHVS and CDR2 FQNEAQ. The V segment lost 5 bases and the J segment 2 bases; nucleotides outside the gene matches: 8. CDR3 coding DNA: TGTGCCAGCAGCCCCCTCCTAGCGGGGGGGCCCACAGATACGCAGTATTTT. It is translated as CASSPLLAGGPTDTQYF.

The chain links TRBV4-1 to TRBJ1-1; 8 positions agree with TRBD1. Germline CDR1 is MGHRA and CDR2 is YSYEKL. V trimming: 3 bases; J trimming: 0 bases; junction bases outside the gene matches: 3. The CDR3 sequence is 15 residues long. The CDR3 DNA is TGCGCCAGCAGCCAGGGACAGGCCATGAACACTGAAGCTTTCTTT. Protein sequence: CASSQGQAMNTEAFF.

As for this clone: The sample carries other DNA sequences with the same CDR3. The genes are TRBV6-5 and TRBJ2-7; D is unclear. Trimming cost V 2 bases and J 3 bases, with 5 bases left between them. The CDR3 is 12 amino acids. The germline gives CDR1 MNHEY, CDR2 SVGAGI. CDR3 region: CASSYAGYEQYF. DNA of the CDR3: TGTGCCAGCAGTTACGCAGGCTACGAGCAGTACTTC.

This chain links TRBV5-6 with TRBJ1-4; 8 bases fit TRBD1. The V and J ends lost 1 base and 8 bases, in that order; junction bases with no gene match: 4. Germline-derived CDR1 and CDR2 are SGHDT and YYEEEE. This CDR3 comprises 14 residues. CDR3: CASSLSQGAEKLFF. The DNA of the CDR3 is TGTGCCAGCAGCTTGTCCCAGGGGGCGGAAAAACTGTTTTTT.

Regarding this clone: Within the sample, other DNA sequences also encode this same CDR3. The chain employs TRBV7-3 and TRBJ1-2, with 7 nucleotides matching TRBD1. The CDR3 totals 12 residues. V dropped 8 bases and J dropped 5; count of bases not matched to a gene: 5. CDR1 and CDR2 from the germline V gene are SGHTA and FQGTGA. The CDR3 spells CASGTDDYGYTF. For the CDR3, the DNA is TGTGCCAGCGGGACAGACGATTATGGCTACACCTTC.

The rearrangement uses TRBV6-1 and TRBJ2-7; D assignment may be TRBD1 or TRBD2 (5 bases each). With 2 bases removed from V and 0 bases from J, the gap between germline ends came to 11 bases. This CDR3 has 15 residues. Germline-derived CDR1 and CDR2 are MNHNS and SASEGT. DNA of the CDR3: TGTGCCAGCAGTGAACTTGAGGGACCCTCCTACGAGCAGTACTTC. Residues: CASSELEGPSYEQYF.

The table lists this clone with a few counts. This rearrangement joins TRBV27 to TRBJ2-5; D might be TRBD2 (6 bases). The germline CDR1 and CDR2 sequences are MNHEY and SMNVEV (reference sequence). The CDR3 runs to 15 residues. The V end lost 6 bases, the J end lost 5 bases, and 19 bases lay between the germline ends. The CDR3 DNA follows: TGTGCCAGCAGCCCCCGGGGAGGTCGATGGGAGACCCAGTACTTC. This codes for CASSPRGGRWETQYF.

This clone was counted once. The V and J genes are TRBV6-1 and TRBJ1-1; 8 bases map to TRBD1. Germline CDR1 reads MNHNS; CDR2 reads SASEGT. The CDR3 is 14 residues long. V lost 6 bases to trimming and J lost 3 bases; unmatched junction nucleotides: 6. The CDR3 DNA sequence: TGTGCCAGCAGCCGACAGGGGATGGACACTGAAGCTTTCTTT. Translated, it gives CASSRQGMDTEAFF.

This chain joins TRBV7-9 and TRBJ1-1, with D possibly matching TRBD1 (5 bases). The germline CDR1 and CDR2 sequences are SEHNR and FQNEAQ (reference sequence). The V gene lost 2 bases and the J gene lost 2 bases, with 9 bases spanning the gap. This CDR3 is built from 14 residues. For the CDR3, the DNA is TGTGCCAGCAGCTTAAGCGGGGCCAACACTGAAGCTTTCTTT. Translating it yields CASSLSGANTEAFF.

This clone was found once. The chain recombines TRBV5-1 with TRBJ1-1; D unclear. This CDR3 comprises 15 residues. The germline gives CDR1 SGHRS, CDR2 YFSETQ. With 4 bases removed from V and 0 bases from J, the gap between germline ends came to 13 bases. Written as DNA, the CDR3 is TGCGCCAGCAGCCTATCCCGCCCCATGAACACTGAAGCTTTCTTT. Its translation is CASSLSRPMNTEAFF.

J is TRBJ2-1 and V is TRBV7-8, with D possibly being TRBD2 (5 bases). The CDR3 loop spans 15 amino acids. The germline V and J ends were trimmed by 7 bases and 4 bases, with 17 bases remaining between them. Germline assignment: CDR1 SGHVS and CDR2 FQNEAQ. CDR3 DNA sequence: TGTGCCAGCAACCTTTTCGGAGGCAGTTACAATGAGCAGTTCTTC. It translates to CASNLFGGSYNEQFF.

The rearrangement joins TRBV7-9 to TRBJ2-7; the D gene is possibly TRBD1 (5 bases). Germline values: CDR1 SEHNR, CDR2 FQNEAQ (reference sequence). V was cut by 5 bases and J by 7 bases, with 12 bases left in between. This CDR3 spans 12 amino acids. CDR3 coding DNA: TGTGCCAGCAGCCTAAGGGGCGCAGAGCAGTACTTC. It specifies CASSLRGAEQYF.

CDR3 coding DNA: TGTGCCACCCAGCCCCGGTTCGGGACAGGGGAAGCTGAAGCTTTCTTT. Protein sequence: CATQPRFGTGEAEAFF. The rearrangement joins TRBV11-2 to TRBJ1-1; 10 nucleotides agree with TRBD1. Germline assignment: CDR1 SGHAT and CDR2 FQNNGV. CDR3 length: 16 amino acids. The V gene end was trimmed by 10 bases and the J gene end by 6 bases; junction bases not matched to a gene: 17.

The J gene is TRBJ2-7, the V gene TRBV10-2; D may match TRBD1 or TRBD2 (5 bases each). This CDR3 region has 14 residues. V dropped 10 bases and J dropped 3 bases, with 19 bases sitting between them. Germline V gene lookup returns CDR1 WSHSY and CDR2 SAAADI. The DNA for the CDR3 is TGCGCCACGGGATGGGGCCCGAGTCTCTACGAGCAGTACTTC. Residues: CATGWGPSLYEQYF.

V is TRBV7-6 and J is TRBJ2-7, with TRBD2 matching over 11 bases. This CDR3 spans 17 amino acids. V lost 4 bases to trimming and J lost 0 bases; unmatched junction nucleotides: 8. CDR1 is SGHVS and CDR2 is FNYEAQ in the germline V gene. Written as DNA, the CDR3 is TGTGCCAGCAGCTCCGGGACTAGCGGAGGAAGCTCCTACGAGCAGTACTTC. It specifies CASSSGTSGGSSYEQYF.

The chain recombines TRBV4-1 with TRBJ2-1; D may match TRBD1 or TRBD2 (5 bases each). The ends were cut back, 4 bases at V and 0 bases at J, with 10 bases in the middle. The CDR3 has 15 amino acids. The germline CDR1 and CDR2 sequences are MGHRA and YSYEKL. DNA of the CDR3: TGCGCCAGCAGCCCGGGACCCAGCTCCTACAATGAGCAGTTCTTC. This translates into CASSPGPSSYNEQFF.

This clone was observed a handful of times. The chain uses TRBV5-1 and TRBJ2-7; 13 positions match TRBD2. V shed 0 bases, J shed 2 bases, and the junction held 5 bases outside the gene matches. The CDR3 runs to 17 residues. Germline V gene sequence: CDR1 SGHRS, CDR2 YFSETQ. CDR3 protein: CASSLAGLAGVTYEQYF. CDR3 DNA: TGCGCCAGCAGCTTGGCAGGACTAGCGGGAGTTACCTACGAGCAGTACTTC.

The CDR3 spells CASGRGSGSTDTQYF. For the CDR3, the DNA is TGTGCCAGCGGCCGTGGTAGCGGGAGCACAGATACGCAGTATTTT. The chain joins TRBV11-2 to TRBJ2-3; 7 positions match TRBD2. CDR1 SGHAT and CDR2 FQNNGV come from the germline V gene. The CDR3 length is 15 residues. Germline trimming cut 8 bases from V and 0 bases from J; bases unmatched to any gene: 8.

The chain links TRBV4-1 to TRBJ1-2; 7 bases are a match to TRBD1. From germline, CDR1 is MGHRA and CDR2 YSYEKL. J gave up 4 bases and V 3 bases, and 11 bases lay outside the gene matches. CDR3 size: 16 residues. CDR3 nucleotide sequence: TGCGCCAGCAGCCACGCCGGGACAGTTGTACCCTATGGCTACACCTTC. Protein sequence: CASSHAGTVVPYGYTF.

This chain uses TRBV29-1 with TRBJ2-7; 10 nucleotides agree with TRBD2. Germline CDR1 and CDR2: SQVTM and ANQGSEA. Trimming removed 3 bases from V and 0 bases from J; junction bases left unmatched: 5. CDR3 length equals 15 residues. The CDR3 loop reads CSVERASGGSYEQYF. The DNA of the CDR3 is TGCAGCGTTGAGAGGGCTAGCGGGGGCTCCTACGAGCAGTACTTC.